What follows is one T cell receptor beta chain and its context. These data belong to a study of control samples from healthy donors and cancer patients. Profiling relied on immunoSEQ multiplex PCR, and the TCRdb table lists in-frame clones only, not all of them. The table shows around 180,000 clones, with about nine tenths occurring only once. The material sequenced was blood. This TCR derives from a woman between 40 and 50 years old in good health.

This chain's CDR3 is CASSFQTSGADEQFF. CDR3 nucleotide sequence: TGTGCCAGCAGCTTCCAGACTAGCGGGGCGGATGAGCAGTTCTTC. The gene calls are TRBV13 and TRBJ2-1; 11 bases are a match to TRBD2. The CDR3 is 15 amino acids. The trim removed 3 bases at V and 8 bases at J, leaving 6 bases unmatched. From germline, CDR1 is PRHDT and CDR2 FYEKMQ (reference sequence).